Shown below are 27 T cell receptor beta chains from a single sample sequenced in a study of human T cells and chemical hapten exposure (dated by TCRdb to about 2021). Receptor amplification or capture employed RACE. Sequencing was carried out with a NextSeq 500. The public reads were run again by TCRdb, first through fastp at Q25 and then through MiXCR, and only productive beta chains were kept. Every CDR3 protein is listed once, alongside the most common genes and DNA of its rows. The sample records approximately 400,000 distinct CDR3 sequences, more than 4.5% of which are singletons. The ten biggest clones cover approximately 2.1% of the sample. The meaning of the sample's time point label: patch test 1, 2 weeks after DPC sensitization. Interpreted using the paper, the treatment or condition label stands for: therapeutic diphenylcyclopropenone sensitization with weekly scalp DPC. The source was whole blood, collected in connection with sensitization to the hapten diphenylcyclopropenone (DPC). The receptors here all came from a woman in her forties or fifties with alopecia areata. Some clones in this sample may be carry-over from other donors' samples.

This clonotype has at least ten counts. The rearrangement links TRBV29-1 to TRBJ2-3; TRBD2 is a possible D gene (6 bases). The CDR3 is made up of 13 amino acids. Germline loops: CDR1 SQVTM, CDR2 ANQGSEA. V lost 2 bases to trimming and J lost 0 bases, with 6 bases between them. This chain's CDR3 is CSVESGSTDTQYF. The DNA of the CDR3 is TGCAGCGTTGAAAGCGGGAGCACAGATACGCAGTATTTT.

This clonotype was detected ten times or more. The chain recombines TRBV20-1 with TRBJ1-2; no reliable D call. CDR3 length equals 13 residues. The V and J ends lost 3 bases and 4 bases respectively, with 12 bases between them. CDR1 and CDR2 from the germline V gene are DFQATT and SNEGSKA (reference sequence). CDR3 sequence: CSASKPEIYGYTF. CDR3 bases: TGCAGTGCTAGCAAGCCCGAAATCTATGGCTACACCTTC.

This clonotype has only a few counts. The V gene is TRBV29-1, the J gene TRBJ2-7; perhaps D is TRBD1 or TRBD2 (5 bases each). This CDR3 region has 12 residues. The V end lost 5 bases, the J end lost 3 bases, and 11 bases lay between the germline ends. Germline loops: CDR1 SQVTM, CDR2 ANQGSEA. This CDR3 reads CSVMPGSYEQYF. The DNA of the CDR3 is TGCAGCGTTATGCCAGGGAGCTACGAGCAGTACTTC.

This clonotype was recorded many times. This chain uses TRBV3-1 with TRBJ1-3; 9 bases fit TRBD1. V lost 4 bases to trimming and J lost 0 bases; unmatched junction nucleotides: 1. This CDR3 region has 15 residues. The V gene's germline CDR1 is LGHDT and CDR2 YNNKEL (reference sequence). The CDR3 DNA follows: TGTGCCAGCAGCCCGACAGGGGGCTCTGGAAACACCATATATTTT. It yields the protein CASSPTGGSGNTIYF.

This clonotype was detected ten times or more. The chain links TRBV15 to TRBJ1-2; D unclear. Germline lookup yields CDR1 LNHNV and CDR2 YYDKDF (reference sequence). This CDR3 comprises 15 residues. V was shortened by 4 bases and J by 4 bases, with 16 bases between the two germline ends. The CDR3: CATSTVADLPYGYTF. The CDR3 region has the DNA TGTGCCACCAGCACCGTTGCAGACCTACCCTATGGCTACACCTTC.

This clonotype was counted a few times. The rearrangement uses TRBV7-8 and TRBJ2-5, with 9 bases aligning to TRBD1. Trimming cost V 4 bases and J 3 bases; bases outside gene matches: 9. The CDR3 contains 16 residues. CDR1 and CDR2 (germline): SGHVS, FQNEAQ. This CDR3 is CASSSRTGERKETQYF. The CDR3 DNA follows: TGTGCCAGCAGCTCTAGGACAGGGGAGAGGAAAGAGACCCAGTACTTC.

V gene TRBV6-2 or TRBV6-3 combines with J gene TRBJ2-5; D remains unclear. Germline CDR1 reads MNHEY; CDR2 reads SVGEGT. The ends were cut back, 7 bases at V and 3 bases at J, with 9 bases in the middle. This CDR3 is 12 amino acids long. The CDR3 sequence is CASKDEEETQYF. Written as DNA, the CDR3 is TGTGCCAGCAAAGATGAGGAAGAGACCCAGTACTTC.

V usage is TRBV18 and J usage is TRBJ1-1; no clear D gene. The CDR3 runs 14 residues. The germline CDR1 and CDR2 sequences are KGHSH and LQKENI. Between the trimmed V and J ends, which lost 3 bases and 1 base, there was a span of 9 bases. CDR3 residues: CASSPTNTNTEAFF. In DNA, the CDR3 is TGTGCCAGCTCACCCACCAATACGAACACTGAAGCTTTCTTT.

This clonotype was seen repeatedly, ten times or more. J is TRBJ1-4 and V is TRBV20-1; D ambiguous. The V end lost 0 bases, the J end lost 3 bases, and 11 bases lay between the germline ends. Germline CDR1 reads DFQATT; CDR2 reads SNEGSKA (reference sequence). This CDR3 comprises 15 residues. The CDR3 here is CSARELGWSNEKLFF. CDR3 in DNA: TGCAGTGCTAGAGAGCTGGGTTGGTCTAATGAAAAACTGTTTTTT.

The sample holds many counts of this clonotype. J is TRBJ2-1 and V is TRBV30; unclear D gene. Germline values: CDR1 GTSNPN, CDR2 SVGIG (reference sequence). The CDR3 totals 12 residues. Trimming took 2 bases from V and 7 from J, leaving 9 bases between them. The CDR3 region has the DNA TGTGCCTGGAGTTCTCTGGGGAATGAGCAGTTCTTC. As protein: CAWSSLGNEQFF.

This clonotype was seen many times. The CDR3 DNA reads as TGCGCCAGCAGCTTGGCCGCGATAGCGGGGGGGAAGCAGTTCTTC. It yields the protein CASSLAAIAGGKQFF. The chain recombines TRBV5-1 with TRBJ2-1, with 11 bases matching TRBD2. Germline-derived CDR1 and CDR2 are SGHRS and YFSETQ. The ends lost 0 bases at V and 11 bases at J; junction bases unmatched: 7. The CDR3 is 15 residues long.

This clonotype was recorded at least ten times. V is TRBV5-1 and J is TRBJ2-7; 8 positions agree with TRBD2. From germline, CDR1 is SGHRS and CDR2 YFSETQ. CDR3 size: 16 residues. V lost 3 bases, J lost 5 bases, and 13 bases stayed unmatched. Written as DNA, the CDR3 is TGCGCCAGCAGCTCGTCAGTATCGCGGGGGGTTCACGAGCAGTACTTC. Translation gives CASSSSVSRGVHEQYF.

The V and J genes are TRBV28 and TRBJ2-3; the D gene could be TRBD1 or TRBD2 (6 bases each). The CDR3 loop spans 16 amino acids. CDR1 and CDR2 from the germline V gene are MDHEN and SYDVKM. Trimming took off 5 bases at V and 4 bases at J, with 19 bases between the two ends. The CDR3 is CASSRGRGLNADTQYF. DNA of the CDR3: TGTGCCAGCAGTCGGGGGCGGGGACTCAACGCAGATACGCAGTATTTT.

This clonotype was counted many times. CDR3 region: CASSGGPMGYYGYTF. CDR3 nucleotide sequence: TGTGCCAGCAGCGGGGGTCCTATGGGATACTATGGCTACACCTTC. The J gene is TRBJ1-2, the V gene TRBV28; TRBD1 is a possible D gene (5 bases). The V gene's germline CDR1 is MDHEN and CDR2 SYDVKM. The CDR3 runs to 15 residues. Deletions cut 6 bases from V and 3 bases from J, with 17 bases between.

This sequence joins TRBV20-1 and TRBJ2-7, with 7 bases lining up with TRBD2. The CDR3 runs to 16 residues. Germline loops: CDR1 DFQATT, CDR2 SNEGSKA (reference sequence). V lost 0 bases to trimming and J lost 0 bases; unmatched junction nucleotides: 8. The CDR3 protein is CSARDKGGEGSYEQYF. Here the CDR3 DNA reads TGCAGTGCTAGAGATAAGGGAGGGGAGGGCTCCTACGAGCAGTACTTC.

This clonotype has only a few counts. The V and J genes are TRBV3-1 and TRBJ2-7; unclear D gene. Deletions cut 5 bases from V and 5 bases from J, with 19 bases between. The CDR3 consists of 15 residues. CDR1 and CDR2 from the germline V gene are LGHDT and YNNKEL (reference sequence). CDR3: CASSLRRTSGDEQYF. The DNA of the CDR3 is TGTGCCAGCAGCTTACGACGGACCTCAGGTGACGAGCAGTACTTC.

This clonotype has ten or more counts. The chain employs TRBV5-1 and TRBJ2-5; 8 bases agree with TRBD2. CDR1 and CDR2 from the germline V gene are SGHRS and YFSETQ. The CDR3 loop spans 14 amino acids. V shed 0 bases and J 4 bases; nucleotides not matched to a gene: 2. CDR3 DNA: TGCGCCAGCAGCTTGGGTCTAGCGGGAGAGACCCAGTACTTC. Translation: CASSLGLAGETQYF.

This chain links TRBV20-1 with TRBJ1-2; D perhaps matches TRBD1 (5 bases). V lost 2 bases, J lost 1 base, and 14 bases lay in between. The V gene's germline CDR1 is DFQATT and CDR2 SNEGSKA (reference sequence). The CDR3 sequence is 15 residues long. The CDR3 DNA is TGCAGTGCTAGAATGGGGGGTCCTGTTAACTATGGCTACACCTTC. Amino acid sequence: CSARMGGPVNYGYTF.

This clonotype was recorded many times. The chain is built from TRBV6-6 and TRBJ2-6, with a possible D match to TRBD1 (5 bases). Germline CDR1 and CDR2: MNHNY and SVGAGI (reference sequence). This CDR3 comprises 18 residues. V was trimmed by 0 bases and J by 0 bases, leaving 12 bases between them. The CDR3 loop reads CASSYSLGARSGANVLTF. The CDR3 DNA follows: TGTGCCAGCAGTTACTCATTAGGGGCCCGCTCTGGGGCCAACGTCCTGACTTTC.

This clonotype showed up many times. CDR3 loop: CAISGQLSNQPQHF. The CDR3 region has the DNA TGTGCCATCAGTGGGCAGCTTAGCAATCAGCCCCAGCATTTT. The J gene is TRBJ1-5, the V gene TRBV10-3; D call uncertain. V lost 4 bases and J 0 bases, leaving 7 bases between the germline ends. Germline V gene lookup returns CDR1 ENHRY and CDR2 SYGVKD. CDR3 length equals 14 residues.

The J gene is TRBJ1-2, the V gene TRBV28, with D possibly being TRBD1 (6 bases). Germline CDR1 and CDR2: MDHEN and SYDVKM. The CDR3 loop spans 12 amino acids. V lost 6 bases, J lost 4 bases, and 9 bases lay in between. This CDR3 reads CASRTGAYGYTF. CDR3 coding DNA: TGTGCCAGCAGGACAGGAGCCTATGGCTACACCTTC.

This clonotype showed up many times. The V and J genes are TRBV5-5 and TRBJ2-1; D unresolved. The V and J ends lost 2 bases and 3 bases respectively, with 9 bases between them. The CDR3 is made up of 14 amino acids. From germline, CDR1 is SGHKS and CDR2 YYEKEE (reference sequence). CDR3 sequence (DNA): TGTGCCAGCAGCTTTCGCCTCAACTACAATGAGCAGTTCTTC. Amino acid sequence: CASSFRLNYNEQFF.

This clonotype was recorded a few times. The chain recombines TRBV6-1 with TRBJ2-1, with 7 bases fitting TRBD2. CDR1 MNHNS and CDR2 SASEGT come from the germline V gene. Trimming took 6 bases from V and 6 from J; bases not matched to a gene: 20. The CDR3 is 18 residues long. The CDR3 loop is CASSEYSPLAGWGNEQFF. The CDR3 DNA sequence: TGTGCCAGCAGCGAGTATTCCCCGTTAGCGGGCTGGGGCAATGAGCAGTTCTTC.

This chain links TRBV7-9 with TRBJ2-3; D tentatively fits TRBD1 or TRBD2 (6 bases each). The V gene lost 2 bases and the J gene lost 2 bases, with 14 bases spanning the gap. Germline CDR1 is SEHNR and CDR2 is FQNEAQ (reference sequence). The CDR3 consists of 16 residues. The DNA of the CDR3 is TGTGCCAGCAGCTTAAACGTCGGGGGCCCCACAGATACGCAGTATTTT. It specifies CASSLNVGGPTDTQYF.

The chain uses TRBV24-1 and TRBJ2-1; no clear D gene. Trimming cost V 6 bases and J 4 bases, with 18 bases left between them. This CDR3 has 16 amino acids. From germline, CDR1 is KGHDR and CDR2 SFDVKD. Written as DNA, the CDR3 is TGTGCCACCAGTTCTTCAGACGGTAGCTCGTACAATGAGCAGTTCTTC. Its protein is CATSSSDGSSYNEQFF.

This clonotype was seen more than once but under ten times. The gene calls are TRBV6-2 or TRBV6-3 and TRBJ2-5; 9 nucleotides align to TRBD2. The CDR3 covers 14 residues. The germline V gene has CDR1 MNHEY and CDR2 SVGEGT. After removal of 8 bases from V and 7 bases from J, the junction contained 11 bases not matched to a gene. CDR3 bases: TGTGCCAGCGAACGGACTAGCGCCCAGGGGACCCAGTACTTC. This sequence encodes CASERTSAQGTQYF.

Many counts were recorded for this clonotype. In DNA form, the CDR3 reads TGTGCCAGCAGTTACTCCGGGATCACAGATACGCAGTATTTT. This encodes CASSYSGITDTQYF. The rearrangement joins TRBV6-2 or TRBV6-3 to TRBJ2-3, with a weak D call TRBD2 (5 bases). This CDR3 spans 14 amino acids. Per germline, CDR1 MNHEY and CDR2 SVGEGT. V was shortened by 0 bases and J by 2 bases, with 6 bases between the two germline ends.